The rows below give T cell receptor beta chains drawn from one sample of a study of T cell changes during pregnancy in multiple sclerosis. The table came from immunoSEQ multiplex PCR; TCRdb's copy has only in-frame clones and leaves some out. The sample includes 40,000 or so clones, more than 85% of them seen just once. The sample here was CD8+ T cells from peripheral blood mononuclear cells, taken in the third trimester of pregnancy. Receptor source: a female donor with multiple sclerosis, enrolled in a pregnancy study. Both conserved end residues are part of each CDR3. The D gene is left open where the match is weak. Only some rows state a clone size, as once, few, many or a class for expanded clones.

>TRBJ1-1|.|.|TRBV2
TGTGCCAGCAACTCCAGATCGAGGACTGAAGCTTTCTTT
CASNSRSRTEAFF
>TRBJ2-7|.|.|TRBV29-1
TGCAGCGTTGAATCGGGCGAGCAGTACTTC
CSVESGEQYF
>TRBJ2-7|once|.|TRBV4-3
TGCGCCAGCAGCCGGACTGTAACCACCTACGAGCAGTACTTC
CASSRTVTTYEQYF
>TRBJ1-2|once|.|TRBV21-1
TGTGCCAGCAGCATGGACAGGGTCAACACCTTC
CASSMDRVNTF
>TRBJ2-1|.|.|TRBV13
TGTGCCAGCAGCATCTCGACAGGATACAATGAGCAGTTCTTC
CASSISTGYNEQFF
>TRBJ1-5|.|.|TRBV19
TGTGCCAGTAACAGGGTCGGTCAGCCCCAGCATTTT
CASNRVGQPQHF
>TRBJ2-1|once|TRBD2|TRBV29-1
TGCAGCGTTGAGGAAGCGGGAGGTTACAATGAGCAGTTCTTC
CSVEEAGGYNEQFF
>TRBJ2-6|once|.|TRBV18
TGTGCCAGTCGACTCTCCCTCGACCCCTCTGGGGCCAACGTCCTGACTTTC
CASRLSLDPSGANVLTF
>TRBJ2-5|once|.|TRBV29-1
TGCAGCGTTGAAGACAGTAGCGGTCAAGAGACCCAGTACTTC
CSVEDSSGQETQYF
>TRBJ1-5|.|.|TRBV27
TGTGCCAGCAGTTTGATGGGCCCGGGGCAGCCCCAGCATTTT
CASSLMGPGQPQHF
>TRBJ1-2|.|.|TRBV19
TGTGCCAGTAGTACCGGTGAAGACTCTAACTATGGCTACACCTTC
CASSTGEDSNYGYTF
>TRBJ2-3|.|.|TRBV19
TGTGCCAGTATAGGAGGGTCTACGCAGTATTTT
CASIGGSTQYF
>TRBJ2-1|.|TRBD2|TRBV9
TGTGCCAGCAGCGTAGGCCTAGCGGGAGCGGGTGAGCAGTTCTTC
CASSVGLAGAGEQFF
>TRBJ1-1|few|.|TRBV7-9
TGTGCCAGCAGCATGACATCGAACAAAATGAACACTGAAGCTTTCTTT
CASSMTSNKMNTEAFF
>TRBJ1-5|once|.|TRBV27
TGTGCCAGCAGTCCCCTGGGAGCGGGTCAGCCCCAGCATTTT
CASSPLGAGQPQHF
>TRBJ1-2|.|.|TRBV29-1
TGCAGCGTTGAAGATCTTCGTGGGGCAGGGTACTATGGCTACACCTTC
CSVEDLRGAGYYGYTF
>TRBJ1-2|.|.|TRBV7-6
TGTGCCAGCAGCTTACTAGTGAAAGGCGGCTACACCTTC
CASSLLVKGGYTF
>TRBJ2-1|.|.|TRBV9
TGTGCCAGCAGCGAGAGTGGGGCGGGATATAATGAGCAGTTCTTC
CASSESGAGYNEQFF
>TRBJ2-6|few|.|TRBV4-2
TGTGCCAGCAGCCAAGAAGGTTCTAGCGGGGCCAACGTCCTGACTTTC
CASSQEGSSGANVLTF
>TRBJ2-2|.|.|TRBV28
TGTGCCAGCAGTTCTCCAATCCTATTGAACACCGGGGAGCTGTTTTTT
CASSSPILLNTGELFF
>TRBJ2-1|.|.|TRBV29-1
TGCAGCGTTGCGGAGAGCTCCTACAATGAGCAGTTCTTC
CSVAESSYNEQFF
>TRBJ2-5|.|TRBD1|TRBV5-8
TGTGCCAGCAGCTTGGGGCCTGGGGACAGTTCCCGCCAAGAGACCCAGTACTTC
CASSLGPGDSSRQETQYF
>TRBJ2-5|.|TRBD1|TRBV4-3
TGCGCCAGCTCCCATTATGTTGGACAGGGAGAGACCCAGTACTTC
CASSHYVGQGETQYF
>TRBJ2-5|.|.|TRBV13
TGTGCCAGCAGCGACAGTGAGACCCAGTACTTC
CASSDSETQYF
>TRBJ1-5|few|TRBD1|TRBV15
TGTGCCACCAGAGGGGACAGTTATCAGCCCCAGCATTTT
CATRGDSYQPQHF
>TRBJ1-2|.|.|TRBV6-1
TGTGCCAGCAGTGAAGCCGAGGGAACTAACTATGGCTACACCTTC
CASSEAEGTNYGYTF
>TRBJ2-7|.|.|TRBV6-1
TGTGCCAGCAGGGAGGGTCTCCATAGGTCCTACGAGCAGTACTTC
CASREGLHRSYEQYF
>TRBJ2-7|.|.|TRBV27
TGTGCCAGCAGTCTCGAGGGGGTCGGCTCCTACGAGCAGTACTTC
CASSLEGVGSYEQYF
>TRBJ2-7|.|TRBD2|TRBV27
TGTGCCAGCAGTTTTTCCCTAGCGGGAGTCTCCTACGAGCAGTACTTC
CASSFSLAGVSYEQYF
>TRBJ2-2|.|.|TRBV27
TGTGCCAGCAGTTTATCGGATGCGGGGACCGGGGAGCTGTTTTTT
CASSLSDAGTGELFF
>TRBJ2-7|.|TRBD1|TRBV4-1
TGCGCCAGCAGCCAAGCCGCCGGGACAGGGGACGAGCAGTACTTC
CASSQAAGTGDEQYF
>TRBJ2-6|.|TRBD1|TRBV7-3
TGTGCCAGCAGCACGCAAGACAGGGCTGGGGCCAACGTCCTGACTTTC
CASSTQDRAGANVLTF
>TRBJ1-1|.|.|TRBV19
TGTGCCAGTAGTATAGGACTCTACACTGAAGCTTTCTTT
CASSIGLYTEAFF
>TRBJ2-7|.|.|TRBV7-8
TGTGCCAGCAGCTGGTCCGATGCAGCGGCCTCCTACGAGCAGTACTTC
CASSWSDAAASYEQYF
>TRBJ2-7|.|TRBD2|TRBV5-5
TGTGCCAGCAGCTCAACCGGGACTATCTCATACGAGCAGTACTTC
CASSSTGTISYEQYF
>TRBJ2-3|.|.|TRBV29-1
TGCAGCGTTGAAGACAGTATGAGCACAGATACGCAGTATTTT
CSVEDSMSTDTQYF
>TRBJ2-7|.|.|TRBV28
TGTGCCAGCAGGCGGACAGACCTCGCCTACGAGCAGTACTTC
CASRRTDLAYEQYF
>TRBJ2-6|few|.|TRBV4-3
TGCGCCAGCAGCCAAGACGGGAACTCTGGGGCCAACGTCCTGACTTTC
CASSQDGNSGANVLTF
>TRBJ2-1|.|TRBD2|TRBV5-1
TGCGCCAGCAGCTCCGACCCCAGCGGGATTGCCTACAATGAGCAGTTCTTC
CASSSDPSGIAYNEQFF
>TRBJ2-3|.|TRBD2|TRBV7-2
TGTGCCATTCACCTACTAGCGGGAGGTAGCACAGATACGCAGTATTTT
CAIHLLAGGSTDTQYF
>TRBJ2-7|once|TRBD2|TRBV4-2
TGTGCCAGCAGCCCCGGGACTAACTCCTACGAGCAGTACTTC
CASSPGTNSYEQYF
>TRBJ1-5|few|.|TRBV6-5
TGTGCCAGCAGTTGGGACATCAATCAGCCCCAGCATTTT
CASSWDINQPQHF
>TRBJ2-7|.|.|TRBV14
TGTGCCAGCAGCCAAAGTCGAGCCTACGAGCAGTACTTC
CASSQSRAYEQYF
>TRBJ2-1|once|TRBD2|TRBV7-2
TGTGCCAGCAGCAGCACACTAGCGGGAGAAAACAATGAGCAGTTCTTC
CASSSTLAGENNEQFF
>TRBJ1-1|.|TRBD1|TRBV2
TGTGCCAGCAGTTTTCTCCAGGGGGCGAGGGCACGTGAAGCTTTCTTT
CASSFLQGARAREAFF
>TRBJ2-7|.|TRBD1|TRBV19
TGTGCCAGTAGTAGGACAGGGACAGAGAGCTCCTACGAGCAGTACTTC
CASSRTGTESSYEQYF